Listed here are 10 T cell receptor beta chains from one sample, sequenced in a study of blood T cell repertoires in COVID-19 (dated by TCRdb to the early 2020s). Libraries were built with the immunoSEQ multiplex PCR assay. Drawn from immuneACCESS, this table holds only the in-frame rearrangements with V and J called that TCRdb kept. Clones are partly lost; checked studies trace under half to an unresolved V gene and leave the rest unexplained. The sample records over 250,000 clones, approximately 85% of which are singletons. The ten top clones hold 11% of the sample. What was sequenced was peripheral blood. The source of these receptors is a woman in her 70s with acute or convalescent COVID-19.

V gene TRBV7-8 combines with J gene TRBJ1-2; 9 bases fit TRBD1. The germline gives CDR1 SGHVS, CDR2 FQNEAQ. The CDR3 runs 14 residues. The V and J ends lost 4 bases and 10 bases, in that order; junction bases with no gene match: 10. The DNA for the CDR3 is TGTGCCAGCAGCTCCCTAAGGGGGACAGGGCACTACACCTTC. Protein product: CASSSLRGTGHYTF.

This chain links TRBV7-3 with TRBJ2-1; possibly TRBD1 for D (6 bases). The germline gives CDR1 SGHTA, CDR2 FQGTGA. The germline V and J ends were trimmed by 3 bases and 5 bases, with 11 bases remaining between them. The CDR3 is made up of 14 amino acids. The CDR3 protein is CASSFSDSNNEQFF. DNA for the CDR3: TGTGCCAGCAGCTTCTCGGACAGCAACAATGAGCAGTTCTTC.

The chain joins TRBV5-1 to TRBJ2-3; D gene unclear. The CDR3 contains 15 residues. Germline CDR1 and CDR2: SGHRS and YFSETQ. Deletions cut 1 base from V and 2 bases from J, with 11 bases between. DNA of the CDR3: TGCGCCAGCAGCTTGTCTACAGCCGCCACAGATACGCAGTATTTT. Its protein product is CASSLSTAATDTQYF.

The chain carries TRBV27 and TRBJ2-5; a possible D gene is TRBD1 (5 bases). The CDR3 extends over 15 amino acids. Germline assignment: CDR1 MNHEY and CDR2 SMNVEV (reference sequence). Trimming removed 6 bases from V and 4 bases from J, with 18 bases in between. The CDR3 region is CASSLGQGTLETQYF. The CDR3 DNA reads as TGTGCCAGCAGCCTAGGCCAGGGAACCCTAGAGACCCAGTACTTC.

The chain employs TRBV7-3 and TRBJ2-1, with 7 bases fitting TRBD2. Germline CDR1 is SGHTA and CDR2 is FQGTGA. V trimming: 4 bases; J trimming: 2 bases; junction bases outside the gene matches: 5. This CDR3 has 15 amino acids. CDR3 sequence reads: CASSWEAGPYNEQFF. In DNA form, the CDR3 reads TGTGCCAGCAGCTGGGAAGCGGGGCCCTACAATGAGCAGTTCTTC.

With regard to this clone: Relative to the germline gene, one junction end is altered; a read error may explain this. The chain recombines TRBV7-2 with TRBJ2-1, with 7 bases fitting TRBD1. The CDR3 spans 13 residues. Germline CDR1 and CDR2: SGHTA and FQGNSA. The CDR3 DNA sequence: TGTGCCAGCAGCTTCGACCCGGGACAGAAGGGAGTCTTC. Its translation: CASSFDPGQKGVF.

This clone was counted a single time. The V and J genes are TRBV7-8 and TRBJ1-5; D is uncertain. CDR1 is SGHVS and CDR2 is FQNEAQ in the germline V gene. Between the trimmed V and J ends, which lost 1 base and 5 bases, there was a span of 6 bases. The CDR3 covers 13 residues. CDR3 region: CASSLGRYQPQHF. The DNA for the CDR3 is TGTGCCAGCAGCTTAGGGAGGTATCAGCCCCAGCATTTT.

V usage is TRBV11-3 and J usage is TRBJ2-7; 11 positions agree with TRBD2. The germline gives CDR1 SGHNT, CDR2 YENEEA. Germline trimming cut 8 bases from V and 4 bases from J; bases unmatched to any gene: 10. The CDR3 spans 15 residues. The CDR3 loop is CASPVTLAGGYEQYF. In DNA, the CDR3 is TGTGCCAGCCCAGTGACCCTAGCGGGGGGTTACGAGCAGTACTTC.

The rearrangement joins TRBV28 to TRBJ1-1, with D possibly matching TRBD1 (5 bases). Germline CDR1 reads MDHEN; CDR2 reads SYDVKM. V lost 5 bases and J lost 0, with 10 bases in between. This CDR3 is built from 14 residues. The CDR3 region is CASSAGTVNTEAFF. The DNA for the CDR3 is TGTGCCAGCAGTGCGGGGACGGTGAACACTGAAGCTTTCTTT.

V usage is TRBV30 and J usage is TRBJ2-3, with TRBD2 as a possible D gene (6 bases). Germline assignment: CDR1 GTSNPN and CDR2 SVGIG (reference sequence). The CDR3 sequence is 14 residues long. The V end was cut by 4 bases, the J end by 2 bases, with 13 bases between. The CDR3 sequence: CAWISGLATDTQYF. CDR3 coding DNA: TGTGCCTGGATTAGCGGTCTAGCCACAGATACGCAGTATTTT.